One sample yielded the 20 T cell receptor beta chains listed below, sequenced in a study of monozygotic twins with inflammatory bowel disease. For each CDR3 protein, TCRdb gives one entry from its re-call of the 5' RACE reads, without DNA. Its table lists a few hundred thousand distinct CDR3 sequences. Sequencing was performed on blood. Receptors were obtained from a human donor with ulcerative colitis or Crohn's disease, or a healthy co-twin of an affected twin (not recorded which).

The chain is built from TRBV19 and TRBJ2-7; lacking DNA, the TRBD1 call made by TCRdb goes unchecked. Germline lookup yields CDR1 LNHDA and CDR2 SQIVND (reference sequence). There are 13 residues in the CDR3. The CDR3 loop reads CASWSGGTYEQYF.

The rearrangement links TRBV5-1 to TRBJ2-1; TCRdb reports TRBD1, a call that lacks DNA to check it against. The CDR3 length is 16 residues. Per the germline V gene, CDR1 is SGHRS and CDR2 is YFSETQ. Here the CDR3 reads CASSLAHRGPLDEQFF.

V usage is TRBV21-1 and J usage is TRBJ1-6; the TRBD1 assignment by TCRdb is unverifiable without DNA. TRBV21-1 corresponds to a pseudogene. This CDR3 region has 18 residues. CDR3 region: CASSKRGGPGDSPSPLHF.

This chain joins TRBV5-4 and TRBJ2-7; the D call from TCRdb, TRBD2, cannot be confirmed without DNA. Germline values: CDR1 SGHNT, CDR2 YYREEE (reference sequence). The CDR3 runs 14 residues. The CDR3 region is CASSQGPQIYEQYF.

The chain combines TRBV18 with TRBJ1-6; TCRdb selects TRBD1, and the lack of DNA leaves this call unchecked. Germline loops: CDR1 KGHSH, CDR2 LQKENI. This CDR3 region has 14 residues. The CDR3 sequence: CASSGQRDNSPLHF.

The chain couples TRBV12-3 or TRBV12-4 to TRBJ2-3; TCRdb lists TRBD1, though no DNA is available to test this call. There are 15 residues in the CDR3. This CDR3 reads CASQRGGGNTDTQYF.

The chain joins TRBV5-6 to TRBJ2-3. Germline V gives CDR1 SGHDT, CDR2 YYEEEE. The CDR3 consists of 12 residues. The CDR3 spells CASSLSRDTQYF.

The chain combines TRBV7-2 with TRBJ2-3. In germline, CDR1 is SGHTA, CDR2 FQGNSA. CDR3 length: 13 amino acids. CDR3 protein: CASSLDVRDTQYF.

V gene TRBV12-3 or TRBV12-4 combines with J gene TRBJ1-2; TCRdb selects TRBD1, and the lack of DNA leaves this call unchecked. The CDR3 has 15 amino acids. CDR3: CASSFGSRGDYGYTF.

This chain connects TRBV4-3 to TRBJ2-2; the D call of TRBD2 rests on TCRdb alone, since no DNA is present to check it. This CDR3 is built from 15 residues. Germline V gives CDR1 LGHNA, CDR2 YSLEER. The CDR3 here is CASSPLTGGAGELFF.

This chain connects TRBV7-2 to TRBJ1-2. The CDR3 runs 14 residues. The germline V gene encodes CDR1 SGHTA and CDR2 FQGNSA. The CDR3 reads CASSPQGRLYGYTF.

The chain couples TRBV14 to TRBJ2-7; TCRdb indicates TRBD1, and absent DNA this call remains unverified. The CDR3 contains 17 residues. Germline values: CDR1 SGHDN, CDR2 FVKESK. CDR3 residues: CASSQEFGTGRFYEQYF. The entire variable domain, with the rest obtained from reference TRBV14 and TRBJ2-7, is as follows: EAGVTQFPSHSVIEKGQTVTLRCDPISGHDNLYWYRRVMGKEIKFLLHFVKESKQDESGMPNNRFLAERTGGTYSTLKVQPAELEDSGVYFCASSQEFGTGRFYEQYFGPGTRLTVT.

This chain links TRBV4-3 with TRBJ1-4; checking the TCRdb D call of TRBD1 is not possible without DNA. This CDR3 has 16 residues. Germline lookup yields CDR1 LGHNA and CDR2 YSLEER. The chain's CDR3 is CASSQDLSRGREKLFF.

This rearrangement joins TRBV28 to TRBJ1-1. CDR1 and CDR2 (germline): MDHEN, SYDVKM. The CDR3 loop spans 11 amino acids. CDR3 in amino acids: CAIVVNTEAFF.

This chain links TRBV18 with TRBJ1-1; TCRdb lists TRBD1, though no DNA is available to test this call. CDR1 is KGHSH and CDR2 is LQKENI in the germline V gene. The CDR3 consists of 15 residues. The CDR3 spells CASSPGEGMNTEAFF.

V is TRBV2 and J is TRBJ1-2. This CDR3 has 12 residues. CDR1 is SNHLY and CDR2 is FYNNEI in the germline V gene. CDR3 amino acids: CASSELGYGYTF. The complete variable domain, with remaining parts taken from reference TRBV2 and TRBJ1-2, reads EPEVTQTPSHQVTQMGQEVILRCVPISNHLYFYWYRQILGQKVEFLVSFYNNEISEKSEIFDDQFSVERPDGSNFTLKIRSTKLEDSAMYFCASSELGYGYTFGSGTRLTVV.

V and J are TRBV12-3 or TRBV12-4 and TRBJ2-3; as DNA is missing, the TRBD2 call by TCRdb cannot be tested. CDR3 length equals 14 residues. CDR3 residues: CASSPLRLTDTQYF.

The genes are TRBV6-5 and TRBJ2-2; TCRdb picks TRBD2, but there is no DNA to check that call. CDR3 length: 13 residues. Germline V CDR1 and CDR2: MNHEY, SVGAGI. CDR3 region: CASSFRTSGELFF.

The rearrangement joins TRBV7-6 to TRBJ1-6; TCRdb's D gene call, TRBD1, goes unchecked for lack of DNA. In germline, CDR1 is SGHVS, CDR2 FNYEAQ. The CDR3 extends over 17 amino acids. The CDR3 here is CASSDKGGRTYNSPLHF. Variable domain in full (rest from reference TRBV7-6 and TRBJ1-6): GAGVSQSPRYKVTKRGQDVALRCDPISGHVSLYWYRQALGQGPEFLTYFNYEAQQDKSGLPNDRFSAERPEGSISTLTIQRTEQRDSAMYRCASSDKGGRTYNSPLHFGNGTRLTVT.

The V call is TRBV15, the J call TRBJ2-3. CDR1 is LNHNV and CDR2 is YYDKDF in the germline V gene (reference sequence). The CDR3 has 16 residues. Here the CDR3 reads CATSRDLAGNTDTQYF.